The sequence of this TCR beta chain was determined in a study of blood T cell repertoires in COVID-19. The protocol was immunoSEQ multiplex PCR, while the TCRdb copy is restricted to in-frame clones and leaves out a portion. Here the sample spans roughly 120,000 clones, around 79% being singletons. There are 13 residues in the CDR3. Unmatched junction bases numbered 4, after V lost 5 bases and J lost 4 bases. CDR1 is SGHVS and CDR2 is FNYEAQ in the germline V gene. The chain is built from TRBV7-6 and TRBJ1-2; 7 bases line up with TRBD1. This TCR derives from a woman of 80 years or more with active or convalescent COVID-19. The sequenced sample was peripheral blood. This CDR3 is CASSRTGIYGYTF. DNA for the CDR3: TGTGCCAGCAGCCGGACAGGAATCTATGGCTACACCTTC.